The 27 T cell receptor beta chains listed next were all sequenced from one sample in a study of T cells in Graves' hyperthyroidism and ophthalmopathy. Amplified TCR beta CDR3 regions came from RNA transcripts. HTBI primers were the set used in a first-round RT-PCR of the TCR CDR3. TCRdb independently ran MiXCR on the multiplex PCR reads; one entry per CDR3 protein. The sample contains 450,000 to 600,000 distinct CDR3 sequences, approximately 15% of which appear only once. The sample consisted of blood. These receptors were collected from a woman aged 35 to 49 with Graves' hyperthyroidism.

This clonotype was seen many times. The CDR3 loop is CSAGGARGGVETQYF. The CDR3 region has the DNA TGCAGTGCCGGAGGAGCGCGAGGGGGGGTGGAGACCCAGTACTTC. The rearrangement uses TRBV20-1 and TRBJ2-5; D is perhaps TRBD2 (7 bases). V was pared by 6 bases and J by 5 bases, with 22 bases between. The CDR3 contains 15 residues. From germline, CDR1 is DFQATT and CDR2 SNEGSKA (reference sequence).

This clonotype was seen many times. The gene calls are TRBV20-1 and TRBJ2-7; 9 bases agree with TRBD2. The germline CDR1 and CDR2 sequences are DFQATT and SNEGSKA (reference sequence). J lost 5 bases, V lost 5 bases, and 19 bases had no gene match. The CDR3 is 17 residues long. The CDR3 loop reads CSAPGGSGRSMAHEQYF. The CDR3 nucleotides read TGCAGTGCTCCTGGGGGTAGCGGGAGATCAATGGCCCACGAGCAGTACTTC.

At least ten counts were recorded for this clonotype. The J gene is TRBJ2-1, the V gene TRBV20-1; 8 bases agree with TRBD2. V lost 0 bases, J lost 2 bases, and 3 bases stayed unmatched. CDR3 length: 15 residues. Germline V gives CDR1 DFQATT, CDR2 SNEGSKA (reference sequence). In DNA form, the CDR3 reads TGCAGTGCTAGAGATAGCGGGGTAACCTACAATGAGCAGTTCTTC. Its protein is CSARDSGVTYNEQFF.

This clonotype came up many times. The rearrangement joins TRBV28 to TRBJ2-7; 8 bases line up with TRBD1. Germline V gives CDR1 MDHEN, CDR2 SYDVKM. This CDR3 contains 15 residues. V lost 6 bases to trimming and J lost 6 bases; unmatched junction nucleotides: 13. CDR3 sequence reads: CASSARQGSVGEQYF. The CDR3 coding sequence is TGTGCCAGCAGCGCTCGACAGGGGTCAGTCGGCGAGCAGTACTTC.

This clonotype was detected ten times or more. This sequence joins TRBV7-8 and TRBJ2-3; 14 bases are shared with TRBD2. Germline CDR1 and CDR2: SGHVS and FQNEAQ. There are 16 residues in the CDR3. The trim removed 5 bases at V and 4 bases at J, leaving 5 bases unmatched. This chain's CDR3 is CASSRGLAGEADTQYF. CDR3 DNA: TGTGCCAGCAGCCGGGGACTAGCGGGAGAGGCAGATACGCAGTATTTT.

The chain recombines TRBV29-1 with TRBJ2-1; D not resolved. The CDR3 totals 12 residues. The germline V gene has CDR1 SQVTM and CDR2 ANQGSEA. V shed 6 bases and J shed 9 bases, with 15 bases lying between them. CDR3 sequence reads: CSVLEAVSEQFF. For the CDR3, the DNA is TGCAGCGTCCTCGAGGCAGTCAGTGAGCAGTTCTTC.

This clonotype was recorded at least ten times. J is TRBJ2-7 and V is TRBV28, with a possible D match to TRBD2 (5 bases). The CDR3 is made up of 13 amino acids. V lost 7 bases and J lost 2, with 12 bases in between. Germline V gene data show CDR1 as MDHEN and CDR2 as SYDVKM. Here the CDR3 reads CASIEGATYEQYF. The CDR3 DNA sequence: TGTGCCAGCATTGAGGGAGCAACCTACGAGCAGTACTTC.

In its sample, this clonotype was seen a few times. V and J are TRBV13 and TRBJ2-1, with 7 bases fitting TRBD2. Trimming removed 3 bases from V and 3 bases from J; junction bases left unmatched: 5. The germline V gene encodes CDR1 PRHDT and CDR2 FYEKMQ (reference sequence). The CDR3 runs 15 residues. The CDR3, as DNA: TGTGCCAGCAGCTTCCGGGACTATGACTACAATGAGCAGTTCTTC. Residues: CASSFRDYDYNEQFF. The full variable domain, its missing parts supplied by reference TRBV13 and TRBJ2-1, is AAGVIQSPRHLIKEKRETATLKCYPIPRHDTVYWYQQGPGQDPQFLISFYEKMQSDKGSIPDRFSAQQFSDYHSELNMSSLELGDSALYFCASSFRDYDYNEQFFGPGTRLTVL.

There are many counts of this clonotype. V and J are TRBV20-1 and TRBJ2-7; 10 nucleotides line up with TRBD2. V dropped 4 bases and J dropped 7; count of bases not matched to a gene: 7. This CDR3 comprises 13 residues. Germline loops: CDR1 DFQATT, CDR2 SNEGSKA (reference sequence). The CDR3 DNA reads TGCAGTGCTAAAGTAGCGGGAGGATATGAGCAGTACTTC. This sequence encodes CSAKVAGGYEQYF.

This clonotype was recorded many times. The gene calls are TRBV20-1 and TRBJ2-7; 8 bases match TRBD2. The germline V gene encodes CDR1 DFQATT and CDR2 SNEGSKA (reference sequence). J gave up 3 bases and V 4 bases, and 14 bases lay outside the gene matches. This CDR3 spans 16 amino acids. The CDR3 reads CSANDEFQREFYEQYF. The CDR3 nucleotides are TGCAGTGCTAATGATGAATTCCAGCGGGAGTTCTACGAGCAGTACTTC.

This clonotype was seen many times. The chain uses TRBV20-1 and TRBJ2-3, with 13 bases aligning to TRBD2. The V segment lost 0 bases and the J segment 4 bases; nucleotides outside the gene matches: 7. Germline CDR1 DFQATT, CDR2 SNEGSKA (reference sequence). The length of the CDR3 is 17 residues. CDR3 nucleotide sequence: TGCAGTGCTAGAGATCCCTGGACTAGCGGGAGCCCAGATACGCAGTATTTT. Protein: CSARDPWTSGSPDTQYF.

This clonotype was seen many times. This chain uses TRBV6-1 with TRBJ1-5, with 7 bases identical to TRBD1. CDR1 is MNHNS and CDR2 is SASEGT in the germline V gene. The CDR3 loop spans 19 amino acids. After removal of 6 bases from V and 0 bases from J, the junction contained 17 bases not matched to a gene. The CDR3 nucleotides read TGTGCCAGCAGAAACCTCCCCGGGACAGACTCTTATAGCAATCAGCCCCAGCATTTT. It codes for CASRNLPGTDSYSNQPQHF.

This clonotype occurred a few times. The rearrangement uses TRBV28 and TRBJ2-5, with unresolved D. Per the germline V gene, CDR1 is MDHEN and CDR2 is SYDVKM. Trimming cost V 3 bases and J 6 bases, with 5 bases left between them. The length of the CDR3 is 11 residues. Here the CDR3 reads CASSFSQTQYF. The CDR3 DNA sequence: TGTGCCAGCAGTTTTAGCCAGACCCAGTACTTC.

In this sample, this clonotype turned up many times. This chain joins TRBV3-1 and TRBJ1-3; 10 bases are shared with TRBD1. The trim removed 4 bases at V and 4 bases at J, leaving 7 bases unmatched. Per the germline V gene, CDR1 is LGHDT and CDR2 is YNNKEL (reference sequence). CDR3 size: 16 residues. CDR3 nucleotides: TGTGCCAGCAGCCCCGGGACAGGGGCTGACGGAAACACCATATATTTT. Translating gives CASSPGTGADGNTIYF. The full variable domain, in which reference TRBV3-1 and TRBJ1-3 provide the parts outside the CDR3, is DTAVSQTPKYLVTQMGNDKSIKCEQNLGHDTMYWYKQDSKKFLKIMFSYNNKELIINETVPNRFSPKSPDKAHLNLHINSLELGDSAVYFCASSPGTGADGNTIYFGEGSWLTVV.

V usage is TRBV29-1 and J usage is TRBJ2-1; a weak D match, TRBD2 (5 bases). V lost 2 bases and J lost 6, with 11 bases in between. The CDR3 extends over 13 amino acids. Germline CDR1 is SQVTM and CDR2 is ANQGSEA. In nucleotides, the CDR3 is TGCAGCGTTGAACTAGCCCTGGGCAATGAGCAGTTCTTC. It translates to CSVELALGNEQFF.

This clonotype appeared many times. The V call is TRBV11-2, the J call TRBJ2-3; possibly TRBD1 for D (8 bases). Germline loops: CDR1 SGHAT, CDR2 FQNNGV. V was clipped by 3 bases and J by 2 bases, with 15 bases between them. The CDR3 runs to 16 residues. CDR3 protein: CASSFLQGGATDTQYF. As DNA, the CDR3 is TGTGCCAGCAGCTTCTTACAGGGGGGGGCCACAGATACGCAGTATTTT.

In its sample, this clonotype was seen many times. The chain is built from TRBV5-1 and TRBJ2-1, with D maybe TRBD1 (5 bases). Deletions cut 4 bases from V and 5 bases from J, with 13 bases between. This CDR3 has 14 amino acids. Looked up from germline, CDR1 is SGHRS and CDR2 is YFSETQ. CDR3 sequence reads: CASSPPGNDNEQFF. The CDR3 region has the DNA TGCGCCAGCAGCCCGCCAGGGAACGACAATGAGCAGTTCTTC.

This chain uses TRBV9 with TRBJ2-1, with 14 bases lining up with TRBD2. This CDR3 is 16 amino acids long. J lost 9 bases, V lost 3 bases, and 8 bases had no gene match. Germline CDR1 is SGDLS and CDR2 is YYNGEE. The CDR3 protein is CASSGSGLAGDVEQFF. The CDR3 DNA is TGTGCCAGCAGCGGGTCGGGACTAGCGGGAGATGTTGAGCAGTTCTTC.

This rearrangement joins TRBV20-1 to TRBJ2-7, with TRBD2 matching over 10 bases. Germline lookup yields CDR1 DFQATT and CDR2 SNEGSKA (reference sequence). Losses at the gene ends were 3 bases for V and 3 bases for J; bases not matched to a gene: 11. The CDR3 has 16 amino acids. The CDR3 DNA sequence: TGCAGTGCTAGCTCTCCCAGCGGGAGGGGTAGCTACGAGCAGTACTTC. Translation gives CSASSPSGRGSYEQYF.

Note on this clonotype: Possible read error: a much larger clone is one base away. This CDR3 fails to terminate in the conserved phenylalanine or tryptophan, so it likely reflects a read error. The rearrangement uses TRBV28 and TRBJ2-6; D possibly uses TRBD1 or TRBD2 (5 bases each). V lost 5 bases and J 2 bases, leaving 10 bases between the germline ends. Germline assignment: CDR1 MDHEN and CDR2 SYDVKM. The CDR3 loop spans 15 amino acids. CDR3 nucleotides: TGTGCCAGCAGTCCCGGGACGGCTGGGGCCAACGTCCTGACTCTC. Translated, it gives CASSPGTAGANVLTL.

This clonotype was detected a few times. This chain connects TRBV20-1 to TRBJ2-1, with 10 bases aligning to TRBD2. The ends lost 0 bases at V and 3 bases at J; junction bases unmatched: 8. There are 17 residues in the CDR3. In germline, CDR1 is DFQATT, CDR2 SNEGSKA (reference sequence). CDR3 protein: CSARDPSGRAIYNEQFF. DNA of the CDR3: TGCAGTGCTAGAGACCCCAGCGGGAGGGCTATCTACAATGAGCAGTTCTTC.

The sample holds many counts of this clonotype. The chain employs TRBV12-3 or TRBV12-4 and TRBJ1-2, with 8 bases identical to TRBD1. The CDR3 runs 14 residues. J was trimmed by 3 bases and V by 4 bases; bases with no gene match: 4. This CDR3 reads CASSYGTGYYGYTF. For the CDR3, the DNA is TGTGCCAGCAGTTACGGGACAGGATACTATGGCTACACCTTC.

This clonotype came up once. V and J are TRBV6-5 and TRBJ2-7; 13 nucleotides line up with TRBD2. Trimming removed 4 bases from V and 5 bases from J; junction bases left unmatched: 5. CDR1 and CDR2 (germline): MNHEY, SVGAGI. This CDR3 spans 15 amino acids. As DNA, the CDR3 is TGTGCCAGCAGTTCGACTAGCGGGAGGTCCGACGAGCAGTACTTC. This translates into CASSSTSGRSDEQYF.

This clonotype was recorded many times. The chain uses TRBV6-1 and TRBJ2-7; 9 positions agree with TRBD1. Germline V gene data show CDR1 as MNHNS and CDR2 as SASEGT. This CDR3 has 12 amino acids. The J segment lost 7 bases and the V segment lost 6 bases, leaving 4 bases of the junction unmatched. The CDR3 loop reads CASSRTGVEQYF. Here the CDR3 DNA reads TGTGCCAGCAGCCGGACAGGGGTAGAGCAGTACTTC.

In its sample, this clonotype was seen many times. The chain is built from TRBV20-1 and TRBJ2-3; TRBD2 agrees at 10 bases. The CDR3 totals 15 residues. Germline V gene data show CDR1 as DFQATT and CDR2 as SNEGSKA (reference sequence). With V trimmed by 0 bases and J by 6 bases, 6 bases remained unmatched. The CDR3 bases are TGCAGTGCTAGAGATCTCAGCGGGAGGGTCGATACGCAGTATTTT. It codes for CSARDLSGRVDTQYF.

As concerns this clonotype: Possible read error: a much larger clone is one base away. The chain combines TRBV20-1 with TRBJ2-3, with 15 nucleotides matching TRBD2. CDR3 length: 18 residues. From germline, CDR1 is DFQATT and CDR2 SNEGSKA (reference sequence). CDR3 nucleotides: TGCAGTACTAGAGCCCTGGGACTAGCGGGAGGCTCCACAGATACGCAGTATTTT. It codes for CSTRALGLAGGSTDTQYF.

The rearrangement links TRBV4-1 to TRBJ1-1, with D possibly TRBD1 on 6 matching bases. CDR1 and CDR2 (germline): MGHRA, YSYEKL. The CDR3 consists of 18 residues. Deletions cut 1 base from V and 4 bases from J, with 22 bases between. The DNA for the CDR3 is TGCGCCAGCAGCCAAGTGGGCCTTTTTGACAGGTTTGGCACTGAAGCTTTCTTT. This encodes CASSQVGLFDRFGTEAFF.